This T cell receptor beta chain was documented in a study of T cell repertoires in cytomegalovirus infection. Looking at the study overall: CMV epitopes in the study were HLA-C-restricted (recently identified) and HLA-B-restricted (well studied).

Per germline, CDR1 MNHEY and CDR2 SVGAGI. The CDR3 sequence is 12 residues long. Trimming took 6 bases from V and 9 from J; bases not matched to a gene: 4. A single record per CDR3 protein comes from TCRdb applying MiXCR to the reads. The table lists roughly 200,000 distinct CDR3 sequences, about 39% of them singletons. Notes on this clonotype: Its antigen is still unknown.

The TCR originated in a human donor in good health (CMV status not recorded). Some clones in this sample may be carry-over from other donors' samples. Here the sequenced sample was CD8+ T cells from cultured PBMCs, taken from culture after CMV antigen stimulation. The chain couples TRBV6-5 to TRBJ2-7; the match to TRBD1 covers 11 bases. This CDR3 is CASRDRGHGQYF. Here the CDR3 DNA reads TGTGCCAGCAGGGACAGGGGGCATGGGCAGTACTTC.